This T cell receptor beta chain comes out of a study of cytomegalovirus exposure and HLA in healthy donors. Study results and limitations: Across donors, most TCRs were seen rarely, yet some public ones were widespread.

The CDR3 totals 15 residues. Germline V gene lookup returns CDR1 SGHRS and CDR2 YFSETQ. The trim removed 1 base at V and 3 bases at J, leaving 2 bases unmatched. The PCR ran on 60 Vbeta and 13 Jbeta primers. Only in-frame clones appear in the TCRdb table, and some are missing; sequencing was by immunoSEQ multiplex PCR. The sample lists 150,000 to 200,000 clones, 60% to 75% occurring once. About this clone: What it recognizes is unknown.

The sequencing input was PBMCs. This clonotype was sampled from a woman aged 45-60 years in good health and CMV-seropositive. The chain joins TRBV5-1 to TRBJ2-1; 9 bases are shared with TRBD2. The CDR3 reads CASSLSGGLYNEQFF. CDR3 DNA: TGCGCCAGCAGCTTGAGCGGGGGGCTCTACAATGAGCAGTTCTTC.